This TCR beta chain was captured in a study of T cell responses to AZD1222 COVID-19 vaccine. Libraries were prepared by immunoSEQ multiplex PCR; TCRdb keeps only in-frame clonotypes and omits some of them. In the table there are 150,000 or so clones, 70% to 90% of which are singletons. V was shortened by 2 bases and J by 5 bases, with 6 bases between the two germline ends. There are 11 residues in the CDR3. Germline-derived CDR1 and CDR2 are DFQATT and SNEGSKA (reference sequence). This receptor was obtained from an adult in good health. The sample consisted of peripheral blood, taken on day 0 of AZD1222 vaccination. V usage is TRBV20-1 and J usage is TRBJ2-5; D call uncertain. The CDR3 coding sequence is TGCAGTGCTAGACTGACGGAGACCCAGTACTTC. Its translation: CSARLTETQYF.